Each of the 8 T cell receptor beta chains below was sequenced from the same sample in a study of T-cell memory formation after mild COVID-19. TCRdb used MiXCR to reprocess the 5' RACE reads, holding one entry per CDR3 protein. The sample carries under 350,000 distinct CDR3 sequences, around 15% recorded once. The specimen was PBMCs or a T cell subset sorted from them (not recorded which). These receptors came from a young man who had mild COVID-19 (a few samples of this study predate the infection). Cell type and time point are not known.

This clonotype has more than one count but fewer than ten. The V call is TRBV12-3 or TRBV12-4, the J call TRBJ1-2; D is unresolved. Trimming cost V 6 bases and J 3 bases, with 8 bases left between them. The CDR3 is 12 residues long. CDR3 bases: TGTGCCAGCAGCCCCGGGCACTATGGCTACACCTTC. Amino acids: CASSPGHYGYTF.

This clonotype was seen more than once but under ten times. The V and J genes are TRBV4-1 and TRBJ2-7; 8 bases are a match to TRBD1. Germline assignment: CDR1 MGHRA and CDR2 YSYEKL. V lost 2 bases, J lost 4 bases, and 7 bases stayed unmatched. The CDR3 has 15 residues. The CDR3 bases are TGCGCCAGCAGCCAATCCCCAGGGGGCCAGTACGAGCAGTACGTC. Its protein product is CASSQSPGGQYEQYV.

In its sample, this clonotype was seen many times. The V call is TRBV7-2, the J call TRBJ1-2; 8 positions match TRBD1. This CDR3 comprises 12 residues. J gave up 4 bases and V 8 bases, and 3 bases lay outside the gene matches. Germline values: CDR1 SGHTA, CDR2 FQGNSA. The CDR3: CASGGQGYGYTF. CDR3 nucleotide sequence: TGTGCCAGCGGAGGACAGGGCTATGGCTACACCTTC.

This clonotype came up once. The rearrangement links TRBV7-6 to TRBJ1-1; no clear D gene. The germline CDR1 and CDR2 sequences are SGHVS and FNYEAQ. The CDR3 spans 16 residues. Trimming stripped 5 bases from V and 6 bases from J, with 22 bases between. The CDR3 nucleotides are TGTGCCAGCAGCCCTCGGGTTGGGCTTGATCACGCTGAAGCTTTCTTT. Amino acids: CASSPRVGLDHAEAFF.

The table lists this clonotype with a few counts. This chain connects TRBV10-2 to TRBJ2-1; D is unclear. Germline V gene lookup returns CDR1 WSHSY and CDR2 SAAADI. V was pared by 6 bases and J by 7 bases, with 13 bases between. This CDR3 is 13 amino acids long. CDR3 amino acids: CASRDLSVNEQFF. The CDR3 DNA reads as TGCGCCAGCAGGGACCTTTCGGTGAATGAGCAGTTCTTC.

This clonotype has ten or more counts. The chain recombines TRBV3-1 with TRBJ1-1; D perhaps matches TRBD1 (5 bases). Germline CDR1 reads LGHDT; CDR2 reads YNNKEL (reference sequence). V lost 4 bases and J lost 3, with 9 bases in between. The CDR3 loop spans 13 amino acids. The chain's CDR3 is CASSPRGDTEAFF. CDR3 DNA: TGTGCCAGCAGCCCCCGGGGGGACACTGAAGCTTTCTTT.

This chain uses TRBV18 with TRBJ2-5, with D unclear. The CDR3 length is 13 residues. Trimming shortened V by 3 bases and J by 5 bases, and 10 bases separated the two germline ends. CDR1 and CDR2 (germline): KGHSH, LQKENI. The CDR3 loop reads CASSPGSEETQYF. The CDR3 coding sequence is TGTGCCAGCTCACCCGGGTCCGAGGAGACCCAGTACTTC.

This chain links TRBV20-1 with TRBJ2-1; D may be TRBD1 or TRBD2 (6 bases each). CDR1 DFQATT and CDR2 SNEGSKA come from the germline V gene (reference sequence). Between the trimmed V and J ends, which lost 3 bases and 0 bases, there was a span of 15 bases. This CDR3 comprises 16 residues. CDR3 amino acids: CSASRGGQGSYNEQFF. CDR3 nucleotide sequence: TGCAGTGCTAGCCGTGGGGGGCAGGGCTCCTACAATGAGCAGTTCTTC.